Listed here are 16 T cell receptor beta chains from one sample, sequenced in a study of blood T cell repertoires in COVID-19. Method: immunoSEQ multiplex PCR; TCRdb's copy keeps in-frame clones and lacks some. The sample has hundreds of thousands of clones, under 95% seen once. The material sequenced was PBMCs or T cells enriched from blood (not recorded which). The source of these receptors is a man aged 55-75 years who had recovered from COVID-19.

This clone appeared once. This chain links TRBV6-2 or TRBV6-3 with TRBJ2-7; TRBD1 might be the D (5 bases). The germline V gene has CDR1 MNHEY and CDR2 SVGEGT. Trimming took 2 bases from V and 0 from J, leaving 11 bases between them. The CDR3 extends over 15 amino acids. The CDR3 bases are TGTGCCAGCAGTTACCTAGGGGAACGCTCCTACGAGCAGTACTTC. Translating it yields CASSYLGERSYEQYF.

This chain joins TRBV2 and TRBJ2-1; TRBD2 agrees at 10 bases. Germline CDR1 reads SNHLY; CDR2 reads FYNNEI. With V trimmed by 4 bases and J by 6 bases, 6 bases remained unmatched. This CDR3 spans 15 amino acids. CDR3 bases: TGTGCCAGCAGTGTGAAGCGGGAGGGCCTCAATGAGCAGTTCTTC. It encodes CASSVKREGLNEQFF.

This rearrangement joins TRBV3-1 (or the pseudogene TRBV3-2) to TRBJ1-1, with D possibly matching TRBD1 (6 bases). The length of the CDR3 is 15 residues. The V end lost 4 bases, the J end lost 4 bases, and 16 bases lay between the germline ends. CDR1 and CDR2 (germline): LGHDT, YNNKEL (reference sequence). DNA for the CDR3: TGTGCCAGCAGCCGGATTGGGAGGGGGGGCACTGAAGCTTTCTTT. Protein: CASSRIGRGGTEAFF.

This rearrangement joins TRBV4-2 to TRBJ2-1; D ambiguous. The germline V and J ends were trimmed by 0 bases and 1 base, with 16 bases remaining between them. The CDR3 length is 18 residues. Germline CDR1 LGHNA, CDR2 YNFKEQ. In nucleotides, the CDR3 is TGTGCCAGCAGCCAAGACGCCGTTGGAGTAGGTTCCTACAATGAGCAGTTCTTC. Protein sequence: CASSQDAVGVGSYNEQFF.

The V gene is TRBV6-2 or TRBV6-3, the J gene TRBJ2-5; 7 nucleotides agree with TRBD1. The CDR3 covers 15 residues. The germline gives CDR1 MNHEY, CDR2 SVGEGT. V shed 3 bases and J 5 bases; nucleotides not matched to a gene: 9. Written as DNA, the CDR3 is TGTGCCAGCAGTTATGTGACAGGGATGTCGGAGACCCAGTACTTC. This codes for CASSYVTGMSETQYF.

The chain uses TRBV5-1 and TRBJ1-2, with TRBD1 identical over 10 bases. The germline V gene encodes CDR1 SGHRS and CDR2 YFSETQ. The CDR3 spans 15 residues. Losses at the gene ends were 0 bases for V and 4 bases for J; bases not matched to a gene: 3. CDR3 protein: CASSLAGQGTYGYTF. The CDR3 nucleotides read TGCGCCAGCAGCTTGGCGGGACAGGGGACCTATGGCTACACCTTC.

The CDR3 here is CASSQTHLRGAGYGYTF. DNA of the CDR3: TGCGCCAGCAGCCAAACCCACTTGCGGGGGGCGGGTTATGGCTACACCTTC. This chain links TRBV4-3 with TRBJ1-2; TRBD1 is a possible D gene (6 bases). V was trimmed by 2 bases and J by 5 bases, leaving 21 bases between them. Germline CDR1 reads LGHNA; CDR2 reads YSLEER. CDR3 length: 17 residues.

The chain combines TRBV7-2 with TRBJ1-6; D is perhaps TRBD1 (5 bases). With 1 base removed from V and 3 bases from J, the gap between germline ends came to 10 bases. Germline V gene lookup returns CDR1 SGHTA and CDR2 FQGNSA. The CDR3 contains 16 residues. As DNA, the CDR3 is TGTGCCAGCAGCTTAGACGGACAAAGCTATAATTCACCCCTCCACTTT. Translated: CASSLDGQSYNSPLHF.

This chain's CDR3 is CASRPGGTGGEQYF. The CDR3 nucleotides are TGTGCCAGCAGGCCCGGTGGAACAGGGGGCGAGCAGTACTTC. The rearrangement uses TRBV6-5 and TRBJ2-7, with TRBD1 identical over 8 bases. This CDR3 contains 14 residues. V lost 6 bases and J lost 6; bases outside the gene matches: 10. Germline CDR1 and CDR2: MNHEY and SVGAGI.

V and J are TRBV3-1 (or the pseudogene TRBV3-2) and TRBJ1-5; tentatively, D is TRBD1 (6 bases). This CDR3 contains 20 residues. V was trimmed by 4 bases and J by 4 bases, leaving 29 bases between them. CDR1 is LGHDT, CDR2 YNNKEL, per germline (reference sequence). The CDR3 region is CASSRGLDFRGGAWNQPQHF. CDR3 nucleotides: TGTGCCAGCAGCCGCGGACTCGACTTTAGGGGGGGCGCATGGAATCAGCCCCAGCATTTT.

The chain employs TRBV19 and TRBJ2-7, with 10 bases lining up with TRBD1. The CDR3 sequence is 15 residues long. Germline CDR1 is LNHDA and CDR2 is SQIVND (reference sequence). J was trimmed by 2 bases and V by 7 bases; bases with no gene match: 8. CDR3 residues: CASKSSGTGAYEQYF. CDR3 DNA sequence: TGTGCCAGTAAAAGCTCCGGGACAGGGGCCTACGAGCAGTACTTC. The whole variable domain, remainder taken from reference TRBV19 and TRBJ2-7, is DGGITQSPKYLFRKEGQNVTLSCEQNLNHDAMYWYRQDPGQGLRLIYYSQIVNDFQKGDIAEGYSVSREKKESFPLTVTSAQKNPTAFYLCASKSSGTGAYEQYFGPGTRLTVT.

V is TRBV4-1 and J is TRBJ1-1, with D possibly being TRBD1 (6 bases). This CDR3 comprises 15 residues. Between the trimmed V and J ends, which lost 0 bases and 6 bases, there was a span of 14 bases. The germline gives CDR1 MGHRA, CDR2 YSYEKL. This chain's CDR3 is CASSQDGVQGPEAFF. Written as DNA, the CDR3 is TGCGCCAGCAGCCAAGATGGCGTACAGGGACCTGAAGCTTTCTTT.

The chain has TRBV12-3 or TRBV12-4 and TRBJ2-7; D gene ambiguous. This CDR3 is built from 12 residues. V shed 4 bases and J shed 6 bases, with 10 bases lying between them. For the CDR3, the DNA is TGTGCCAGCAGTTCACAGTCGTTCGAGCAGTACTTC. It translates to CASSSQSFEQYF.

The V call is TRBV14, the J call TRBJ2-7, with D maybe TRBD1 (6 bases). V shed 5 bases and J shed 7 bases, with 21 bases lying between them. Germline V gene lookup returns CDR1 SGHDN and CDR2 FVKESK. The CDR3 length is 15 residues. CDR3 loop: CASSDGTRSFLEQYF. CDR3 DNA: TGTGCCAGCAGCGACGGGACACGGAGTTTTCTTGAGCAGTACTTC.

V gene TRBV29-1 combines with J gene TRBJ1-3; D ambiguous. This CDR3 is built from 14 residues. From germline, CDR1 is SQVTM and CDR2 ANQGSEA. Trimming shortened V by 5 bases and J by 0 bases, and 11 bases separated the two germline ends. Here the CDR3 reads CSVTNGPSGNTIYF. The CDR3 nucleotides are TGCAGCGTTACGAATGGGCCCTCTGGAAACACCATATATTTT.

J is TRBJ2-7 and V is TRBV19; 7 positions agree with TRBD2. V shed 5 bases and J 4 bases; nucleotides not matched to a gene: 8. CDR3 length equals 14 residues. Per the germline V gene, CDR1 is LNHDA and CDR2 is SQIVND (reference sequence). The DNA for the CDR3 is TGTGCCAGTAGTTCCGGACTAGATATATACGAGCAGTACTTC. It encodes CASSSGLDIYEQYF.